A selection of T cell receptor beta chains follows, all from one sample in a study of beta chain features in type 1 diabetes. Using immunoSEQ multiplex PCR, the repertoire was profiled, and TCRdb retains in-frame clones only, with some absent. Seen here are about 370,000 clones, roughly 16% observed once, and the top ten hold 0.019%. Sequenced: naive CD4+ T cells from blood. These receptor sequences come from a young woman in good health. Both conserved end residues are part of each CDR3. The D gene is left open where the match is weak. Rows may omit the clone size; those that give it use once, few, many or a size class.

clone_size,j_call,d_call,v_call,cdr3_nt,cdr3_aa
.,TRBJ2-2,.,TRBV28,TGTGCCAGCAGGTTGGGACAGAACACCGGGGAGCTGTTTTTT,CASRLGQNTGELFF
.,TRBJ2-5,.,TRBV18,TGTGCCAGCTCACCGTTACAAGAGACCCAGTACTTC,CASSPLQETQYF
.,TRBJ2-1,TRBD2,TRBV19,TGTGCCAGTAGTATAAGCGGGAGGAGCGACAATGAGCAGTTCTTC,CASSISGRSDNEQFF
few,TRBJ2-7,.,TRBV9,TGTGCCAGCGGGCAGGGGCTCTACGAGCAGTACTTC,CASGQGLYEQYF
few,TRBJ1-2,.,TRBV4-2,TGTGCCAGCAGCCAACTGAATCCAGGGGATAACTATGGCTACACCTTC,CASSQLNPGDNYGYTF
few,TRBJ2-4,TRBD2,TRBV19,TGTGCCAGTAGTATGACTAGCGGGAGGAGGAGCATTCAGTACTTC,CASSMTSGRRSIQYF
few,TRBJ1-2,TRBD1,TRBV28,TGTGCCAGCAGCCCAGGACAGGGGAGCGGCGGCTACACCTTC,CASSPGQGSGGYTF
.,TRBJ2-2,.,TRBV4-2,TGTGCCAGCAGCCCAGAAAAAGGGGGTCCCGGGGAGCTGTTTTTT,CASSPEKGGPGELFF
.,TRBJ2-2,TRBD1,TRBV9,TGTGCCAGCAGCGTTTATAGTACAGGGGCGAACACCGGGGAGCTGTTTTTT,CASSVYSTGANTGELFF
few,TRBJ1-1,.,TRBV29-1,TGCAGCGTTGAAGGACCGGGACTTCGTACTGAAGCTTTCTTT,CSVEGPGLRTEAFF
few,TRBJ2-2,.,TRBV28,TGTGCCAGCAGTTCCGGACAGATGAACACCGGGGAGCTGTTTTTT,CASSSGQMNTGELFF
few,TRBJ2-3,TRBD2,TRBV15,TGTGCCACCAGCAGCCAACTAGCGTCAAAAGATACGCAGTATTTT,CATSSQLASKDTQYF
.,TRBJ2-5,TRBD1,TRBV6-6,TGTGCCAGCAGTTACTTTGGGACAGGTCAGGAGACCCAGTACTTC,CASSYFGTGQETQYF
few,TRBJ2-7,.,TRBV29-1,TGCAGCGTTTTGTCAGGGAACCACGAGCAGTACTTC,CSVLSGNHEQYF
.,TRBJ1-2,.,TRBV18,TGTGCCAGCTCACCACAGGGGTGGGGCGATGGCTACACCTTC,CASSPQGWGDGYTF
.,TRBJ2-5,.,TRBV7-9,TGTGCCAGCAGCTCCTCCGGGCAAGAGACCCAGTACTTC,CASSSSGQETQYF
.,TRBJ1-3,TRBD1,TRBV5-4,TGTGCCAGCACTACCGGAACAGGGGCCAACTCTGGAAACACCATATATTTT,CASTTGTGANSGNTIYF
few,TRBJ2-1,.,TRBV27,TGTGCCAGCAGTCCTCTCGCGGGTTTCTCCTACAATGAGCAGTTCTTC,CASSPLAGFSYNEQFF
few,TRBJ1-1,TRBD1,TRBV29-1,TGCAGCGTTGAGGGACAGGGGGAAACTCCCTTT,CSVEGQGETPF
.,TRBJ2-4,.,TRBV30,TGTGCCTGGAGTTCCCCAAGGACAGTTTTGGTAAACATTCAGTACTTC,CAWSSPRTVLVNIQYF
.,TRBJ2-7,.,TRBV28,TGTGCCAGCTCTCAGCGCGAGCAGTACTTC,CASSQREQYF
.,TRBJ2-3,TRBD1,TRBV14,TGTGCCAGCAGCCAAGGGACAGGGGCCACAGATACGCAGTATTTT,CASSQGTGATDTQYF
.,TRBJ1-2,TRBD1,TRBV28,TGTGCCAGCAGTTCCCAGGGGGGCTATGGCTACACCTTC,CASSSQGGYGYTF
.,TRBJ2-4,.,TRBV28,TGTGCCAGCAGTACTCCGGGGGAGGCCAAAAACATTCAGTACTTC,CASSTPGEAKNIQYF
few,TRBJ2-1,.,TRBV6-5,TGTGCCAGCAGCCCGACTAGGGGCCACAATGAGCAGTTCTTC,CASSPTRGHNEQFF
.,TRBJ2-1,.,TRBV7-2,TGTGCCAGCAGCCGGCAGCATCTAGGGAGTGAGCAGTTCTTC,CASSRQHLGSEQFF
.,TRBJ2-7,.,TRBV6-5,TGTGCCAGCAGTTACTCGATAGCGCTTTACTACGAGCAGTACTTC,CASSYSIALYYEQYF
.,TRBJ1-2,.,TRBV13,TGTGCCAGCAGATCAGAAGGGGATTATGGCTACACCTTC,CASRSEGDYGYTF
few,TRBJ2-7,.,TRBV4-2,TGTGCCAGCAGCCAACGGACGAGCGGAAGTCTCTACGGGGGCTACGAGCAGTACTTC,CASSQRTSGSLYGGYEQYF
few,TRBJ2-7,.,TRBV29-1,TGCAGCGTTGCCCGGACAGCCTACGAGCAGTACTTC,CSVARTAYEQYF
few,TRBJ2-7,TRBD1,TRBV29-1,TGCAGCGTAGCTACAGGGGCCGAGCAGTACTTC,CSVATGAEQYF
few,TRBJ2-1,.,TRBV2,TGTGCCAGCAGTGAAGGGCTGTGGGAGCAGTTCTTC,CASSEGLWEQFF
.,TRBJ2-7,TRBD2,TRBV30,TGTGCCTGGAGTCCGGGGACTAGCGGCGAGCAGTACTTC,CAWSPGTSGEQYF
.,TRBJ1-1,.,TRBV30,TGTGCCTGGAGTGTTTTAGGGGTGGGTGAAGCTTTCTTT,CAWSVLGVGEAFF